This TCR beta chain was recovered during a study of blood T cell repertoires in COVID-19. Study context: COVID-19 samples, acute and convalescent, were from the United States, Italy and Spain. Sources were T cells, B-cell-depleted T cells, or PBMCs; the material itself was cDNA or gDNA.

Clones were sequenced by immunoSEQ multiplex PCR, and TCRdb holds only the in-frame ones, with some missing. The sample has over 100,000 clones, around three quarters seen once; the top ten hold approximately 4.2%. Germline values: CDR1 GTSNPN, CDR2 SVGIG (reference sequence). V was clipped by 3 bases and J by 3 bases, with 6 bases between them. The CDR3 consists of 11 residues. The J gene is TRBJ2-7, the V gene TRBV30; D is unresolved. This sequence was found in a woman over 75 with acute or convalescent COVID-19. Specimen: peripheral blood. For the CDR3, the DNA is TGTGCCTGGAGCGCAGTCTACGAGCAGTACTTC. The encoded protein is CAWSAVYEQYF.